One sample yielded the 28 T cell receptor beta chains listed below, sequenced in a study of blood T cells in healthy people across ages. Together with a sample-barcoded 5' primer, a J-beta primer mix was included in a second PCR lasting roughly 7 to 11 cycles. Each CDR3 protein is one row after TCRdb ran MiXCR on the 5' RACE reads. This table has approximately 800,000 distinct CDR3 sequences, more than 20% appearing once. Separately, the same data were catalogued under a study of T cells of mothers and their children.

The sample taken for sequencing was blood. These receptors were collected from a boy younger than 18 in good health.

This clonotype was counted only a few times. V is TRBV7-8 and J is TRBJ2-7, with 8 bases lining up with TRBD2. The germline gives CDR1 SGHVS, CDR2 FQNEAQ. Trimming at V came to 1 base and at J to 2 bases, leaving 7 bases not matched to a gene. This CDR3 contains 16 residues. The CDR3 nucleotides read TGTGCCAGCAGCTTAGTTGGGGCGGGGGGTCCCTACGAGCAGTACTTC. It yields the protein CASSLVGAGGPYEQYF.

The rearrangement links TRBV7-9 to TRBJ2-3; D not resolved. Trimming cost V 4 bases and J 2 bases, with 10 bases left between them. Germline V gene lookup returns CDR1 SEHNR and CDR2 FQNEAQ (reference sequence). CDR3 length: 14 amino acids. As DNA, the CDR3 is TGTGCCAGCAGCTCCCTGAACACCACAGATACGCAGTATTTT. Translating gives CASSSLNTTDTQYF. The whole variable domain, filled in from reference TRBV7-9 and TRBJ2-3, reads DTGVSQNPRHKITKRGQNVTFRCDPISEHNRLYWYRQTLGQGPEFLTYFQNEAQLEKSRLLSDRFSAERPKGSFSTLEIQRTEQGDSAMYLCASSSLNTTDTQYFGPGTRLTVL.

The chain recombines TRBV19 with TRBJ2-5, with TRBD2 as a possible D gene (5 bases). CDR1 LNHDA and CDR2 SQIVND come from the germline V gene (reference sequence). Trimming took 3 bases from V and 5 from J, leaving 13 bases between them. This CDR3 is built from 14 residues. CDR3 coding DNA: TGTGCCAGTAGTATTTTCGGACTGGCGGAGACCCAGTACTTC. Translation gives CASSIFGLAETQYF.

In nucleotides, the CDR3 is TGTGCCAGCAGGACGGGGGGCATGAACACTGAAGCTTTCTTT. Its protein is CASRTGGMNTEAFF. The chain has TRBV28 and TRBJ1-1, with a tentative D call TRBD1 (6 bases). This CDR3 comprises 14 residues. Trimming stripped 6 bases from V and 0 bases from J, with 11 bases between. Germline-derived CDR1 and CDR2 are MDHEN and SYDVKM.

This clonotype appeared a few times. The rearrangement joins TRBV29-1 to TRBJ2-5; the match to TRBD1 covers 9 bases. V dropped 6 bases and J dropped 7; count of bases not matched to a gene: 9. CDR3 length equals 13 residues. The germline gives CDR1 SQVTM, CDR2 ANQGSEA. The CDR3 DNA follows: TGCAGCGTCGGACAGGGGATGGCCGTGACCCAGTACTTC. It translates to CSVGQGMAVTQYF.

The chain's CDR3 is CASSYDGVYEKLFF. The CDR3 nucleotides read TGTGCCAGCAGTTACGATGGGGTGTATGAAAAACTGTTTTTT. The chain carries TRBV6-6 and TRBJ1-4, with D uncertain. CDR3 length: 14 residues. Germline V gives CDR1 MNHNY, CDR2 SVGAGI (reference sequence). V was shortened by 2 bases and J by 6 bases, with 10 bases between the two germline ends.

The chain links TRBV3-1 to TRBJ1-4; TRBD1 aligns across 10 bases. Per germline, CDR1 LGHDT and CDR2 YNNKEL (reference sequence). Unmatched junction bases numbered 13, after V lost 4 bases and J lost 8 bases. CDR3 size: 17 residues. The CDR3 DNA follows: TGTGCCAGCAGCCGCCGGGACAGGGGCGCGGTTGGGGAAAAACTGTTTTTT. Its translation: CASSRRDRGAVGEKLFF.

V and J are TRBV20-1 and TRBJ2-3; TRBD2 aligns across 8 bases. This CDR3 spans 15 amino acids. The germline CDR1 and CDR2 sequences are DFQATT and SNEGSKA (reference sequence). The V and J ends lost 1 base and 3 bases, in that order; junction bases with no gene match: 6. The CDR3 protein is CSARVLAEGTDTQYF. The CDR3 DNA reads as TGCAGTGCTAGAGTACTAGCGGAAGGGACAGATACGCAGTATTTT.

The CDR3 sequence: CASSLELLGPNPRGGYTF. CDR3 DNA sequence: TGCGCCAGCAGCTTGGAGTTGCTTGGGCCGAATCCCCGGGGCGGCTACACCTTC. The gene calls are TRBV5-1 and TRBJ1-2, with a tentative D call TRBD1 (5 bases). CDR1 and CDR2 from the germline V gene are SGHRS and YFSETQ. The CDR3 consists of 18 residues. The ends were cut back, 0 bases at V and 8 bases at J, with 26 bases in the middle.

CDR3 sequence reads: CASSLGMANEKLFF. CDR3 nucleotides: TGTGCCAGCAGCTTAGGGATGGCTAATGAAAAACTGTTTTTT. The chain carries TRBV7-2 and TRBJ1-4; D is undetermined. This CDR3 is built from 14 residues. CDR1 and CDR2 from the germline V gene are SGHTA and FQGNSA. Trimming removed 1 base at V and 3 bases at J, with 6 bases between.

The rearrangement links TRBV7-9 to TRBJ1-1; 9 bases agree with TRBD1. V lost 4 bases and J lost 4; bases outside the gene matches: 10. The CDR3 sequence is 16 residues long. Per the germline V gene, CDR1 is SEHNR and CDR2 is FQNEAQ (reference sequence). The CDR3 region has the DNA TGTGCCAGCAGCTCAGGAGACAGGGGGTCGTTCACTGAAGCTTTCTTT. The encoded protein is CASSSGDRGSFTEAFF. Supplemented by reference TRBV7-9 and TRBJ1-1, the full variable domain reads DTGVSQNPRHKITKRGQNVTFRCDPISEHNRLYWYRQTLGQGPEFLTYFQNEAQLEKSRLLSDRFSAERPKGSFSTLEIQRTEQGDSAMYLCASSSGDRGSFTEAFFGQGTRLTVV.

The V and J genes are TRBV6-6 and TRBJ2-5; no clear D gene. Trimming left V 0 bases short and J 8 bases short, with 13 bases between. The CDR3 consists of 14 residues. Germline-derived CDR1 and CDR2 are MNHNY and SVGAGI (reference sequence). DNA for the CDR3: TGTGCCAGCAGTTACTCGAAGTCTGTAGGTACCCAGTACTTC. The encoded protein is CASSYSKSVGTQYF.

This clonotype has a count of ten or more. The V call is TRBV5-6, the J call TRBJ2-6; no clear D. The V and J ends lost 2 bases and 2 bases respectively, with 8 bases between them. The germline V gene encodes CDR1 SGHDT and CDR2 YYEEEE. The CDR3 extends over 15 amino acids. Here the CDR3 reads CASSFRRAGANVLTF. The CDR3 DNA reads TGTGCCAGCAGCTTTAGGCGCGCTGGGGCCAACGTCCTGACTTTC. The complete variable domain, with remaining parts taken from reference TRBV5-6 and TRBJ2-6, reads DAGVTQSPTHLIKTRGQQVTLRCSPKSGHDTVSWYQQALGQGPQFIFQYYEEEERQRGNFPDRFSGHQFPNYSSELNVNALLLGDSALYLCASSFRRAGANVLTFGAGSRLTVL.

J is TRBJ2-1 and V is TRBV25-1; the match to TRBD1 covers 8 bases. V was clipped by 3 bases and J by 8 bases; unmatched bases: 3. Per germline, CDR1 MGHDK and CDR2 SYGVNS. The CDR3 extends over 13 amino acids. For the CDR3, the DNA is TGTGCCAGCAGTGACAGGGGGCGGGATGAGCAGTTCTTC. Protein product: CASSDRGRDEQFF.

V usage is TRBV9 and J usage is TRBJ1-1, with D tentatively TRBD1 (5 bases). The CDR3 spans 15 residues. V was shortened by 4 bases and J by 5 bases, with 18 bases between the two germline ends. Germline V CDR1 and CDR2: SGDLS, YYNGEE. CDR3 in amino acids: CASSPQGTGGTEAFF. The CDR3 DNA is TGTGCCAGCAGCCCCCAGGGCACGGGAGGGACTGAAGCTTTCTTT.

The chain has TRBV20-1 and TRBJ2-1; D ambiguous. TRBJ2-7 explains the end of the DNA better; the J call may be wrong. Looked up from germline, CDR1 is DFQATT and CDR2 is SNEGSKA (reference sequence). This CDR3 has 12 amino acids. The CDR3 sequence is CSAPGGSHEQYF. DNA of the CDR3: TGCAGTGCTCCCGGCGGTAGTCACGAGCAGTACTTC.

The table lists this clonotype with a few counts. CDR3 nucleotides: TGCAGCGGCGGACAGGTCACAGATACGCAGTATTTT. Its translation: CSGGQVTDTQYF. V usage is TRBV29-1 and J usage is TRBJ2-3, with TRBD1 matching over 7 bases. Germline V CDR1 and CDR2: SQVTM, ANQGSEA. V trimming: 7 bases; J trimming: 2 bases; junction bases outside the gene matches: 3. The CDR3 is made up of 12 amino acids.

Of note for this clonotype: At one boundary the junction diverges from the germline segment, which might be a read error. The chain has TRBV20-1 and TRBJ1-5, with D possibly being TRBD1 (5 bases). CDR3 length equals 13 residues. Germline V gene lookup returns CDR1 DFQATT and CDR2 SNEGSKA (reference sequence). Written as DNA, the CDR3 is TGCAGTGCTGGGGACGGAATTAATCATCCCCAGCATTTT. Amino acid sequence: CSAGDGINHPQHF.

DNA of the CDR3: TGCAGCGTTGTAGCAGGGAGCACCGGGGAGCTGTTTTTT. This gives the protein CSVVAGSTGELFF. This chain joins TRBV29-1 and TRBJ2-2; either TRBD1 or TRBD2 may supply D (5 bases each). Trimming took 4 bases from V and 4 from J, leaving 10 bases between them. The CDR3 totals 13 residues. Germline CDR1 reads SQVTM; CDR2 reads ANQGSEA.

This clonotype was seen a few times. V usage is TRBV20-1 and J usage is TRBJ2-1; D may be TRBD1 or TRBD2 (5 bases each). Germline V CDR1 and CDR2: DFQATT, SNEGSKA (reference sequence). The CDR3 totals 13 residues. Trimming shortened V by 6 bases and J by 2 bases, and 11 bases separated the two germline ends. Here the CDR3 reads CSAIRGPYNEQFF. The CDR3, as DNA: TGCAGTGCCATCCGGGGCCCCTACAATGAGCAGTTCTTC.

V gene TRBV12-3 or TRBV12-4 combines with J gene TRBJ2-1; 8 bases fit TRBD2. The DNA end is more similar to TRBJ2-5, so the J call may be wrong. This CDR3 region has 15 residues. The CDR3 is CASSPGDSGGETQYF. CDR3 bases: TGTGCCAGCAGCCCAGGCGACAGCGGGGGAGAGACCCAGTACTTC.

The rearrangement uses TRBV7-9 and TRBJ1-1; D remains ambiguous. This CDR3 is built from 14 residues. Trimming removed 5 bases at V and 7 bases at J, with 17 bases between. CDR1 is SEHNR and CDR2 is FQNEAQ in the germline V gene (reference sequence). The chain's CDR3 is CASSGSGLGIEAFF. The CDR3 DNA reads TGTGCCAGCAGCGGCTCCGGATTGGGGATTGAAGCTTTCTTT.

CDR3 nucleotides: TGTGCCAGCAGCTCCCCCCCAATTACCAGACAGGGGGTATGGACTAACTATGGCTACACCTTC. Protein sequence: CASSSPPITRQGVWTNYGYTF. This chain connects TRBV11-2 to TRBJ1-2; TRBD1 aligns across 9 bases. This CDR3 spans 21 amino acids. V lost 4 bases and J lost 0; bases outside the gene matches: 21. Looked up from germline, CDR1 is SGHAT and CDR2 is FQNNGV.

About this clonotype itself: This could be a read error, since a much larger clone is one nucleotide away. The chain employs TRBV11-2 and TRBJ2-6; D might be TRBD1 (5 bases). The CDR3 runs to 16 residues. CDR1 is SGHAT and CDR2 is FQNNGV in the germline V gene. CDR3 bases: TGTGCCAGGAGCTTAGACAGATACTCTGGGGCCAACGTCCTGACTTTC. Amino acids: CARSLDRYSGANVLTF.

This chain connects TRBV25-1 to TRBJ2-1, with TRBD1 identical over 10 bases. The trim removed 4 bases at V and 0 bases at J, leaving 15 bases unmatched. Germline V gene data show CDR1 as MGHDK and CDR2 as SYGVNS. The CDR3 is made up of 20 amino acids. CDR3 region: CASSGALWRTGGNSYNEQFF. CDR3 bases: TGTGCCAGCAGTGGAGCACTCTGGCGGACAGGGGGGAACTCCTACAATGAGCAGTTCTTC.

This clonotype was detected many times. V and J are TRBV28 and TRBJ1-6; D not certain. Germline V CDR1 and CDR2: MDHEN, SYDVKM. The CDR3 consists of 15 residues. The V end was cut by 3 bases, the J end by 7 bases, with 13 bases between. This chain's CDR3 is CASSFGGSYNSPLHF. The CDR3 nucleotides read TGTGCCAGCAGTTTTGGAGGGTCGTACAATTCACCCCTCCACTTT.

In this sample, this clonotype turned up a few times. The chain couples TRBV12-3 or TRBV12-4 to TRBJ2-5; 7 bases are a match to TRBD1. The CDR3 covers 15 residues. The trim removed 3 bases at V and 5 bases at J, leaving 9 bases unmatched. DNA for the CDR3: TGTGCCAGCAGTTTGGGCCAGGGGGTAAGGGAGACCCAGTACTTC. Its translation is CASSLGQGVRETQYF.

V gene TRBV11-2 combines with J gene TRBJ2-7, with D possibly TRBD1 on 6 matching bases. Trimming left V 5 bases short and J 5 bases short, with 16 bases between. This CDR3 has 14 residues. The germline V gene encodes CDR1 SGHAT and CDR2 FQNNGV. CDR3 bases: TGTGCCAGCAGCGTCCTTCAGGGGTCCCACGAGCAGTACTTC. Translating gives CASSVLQGSHEQYF.